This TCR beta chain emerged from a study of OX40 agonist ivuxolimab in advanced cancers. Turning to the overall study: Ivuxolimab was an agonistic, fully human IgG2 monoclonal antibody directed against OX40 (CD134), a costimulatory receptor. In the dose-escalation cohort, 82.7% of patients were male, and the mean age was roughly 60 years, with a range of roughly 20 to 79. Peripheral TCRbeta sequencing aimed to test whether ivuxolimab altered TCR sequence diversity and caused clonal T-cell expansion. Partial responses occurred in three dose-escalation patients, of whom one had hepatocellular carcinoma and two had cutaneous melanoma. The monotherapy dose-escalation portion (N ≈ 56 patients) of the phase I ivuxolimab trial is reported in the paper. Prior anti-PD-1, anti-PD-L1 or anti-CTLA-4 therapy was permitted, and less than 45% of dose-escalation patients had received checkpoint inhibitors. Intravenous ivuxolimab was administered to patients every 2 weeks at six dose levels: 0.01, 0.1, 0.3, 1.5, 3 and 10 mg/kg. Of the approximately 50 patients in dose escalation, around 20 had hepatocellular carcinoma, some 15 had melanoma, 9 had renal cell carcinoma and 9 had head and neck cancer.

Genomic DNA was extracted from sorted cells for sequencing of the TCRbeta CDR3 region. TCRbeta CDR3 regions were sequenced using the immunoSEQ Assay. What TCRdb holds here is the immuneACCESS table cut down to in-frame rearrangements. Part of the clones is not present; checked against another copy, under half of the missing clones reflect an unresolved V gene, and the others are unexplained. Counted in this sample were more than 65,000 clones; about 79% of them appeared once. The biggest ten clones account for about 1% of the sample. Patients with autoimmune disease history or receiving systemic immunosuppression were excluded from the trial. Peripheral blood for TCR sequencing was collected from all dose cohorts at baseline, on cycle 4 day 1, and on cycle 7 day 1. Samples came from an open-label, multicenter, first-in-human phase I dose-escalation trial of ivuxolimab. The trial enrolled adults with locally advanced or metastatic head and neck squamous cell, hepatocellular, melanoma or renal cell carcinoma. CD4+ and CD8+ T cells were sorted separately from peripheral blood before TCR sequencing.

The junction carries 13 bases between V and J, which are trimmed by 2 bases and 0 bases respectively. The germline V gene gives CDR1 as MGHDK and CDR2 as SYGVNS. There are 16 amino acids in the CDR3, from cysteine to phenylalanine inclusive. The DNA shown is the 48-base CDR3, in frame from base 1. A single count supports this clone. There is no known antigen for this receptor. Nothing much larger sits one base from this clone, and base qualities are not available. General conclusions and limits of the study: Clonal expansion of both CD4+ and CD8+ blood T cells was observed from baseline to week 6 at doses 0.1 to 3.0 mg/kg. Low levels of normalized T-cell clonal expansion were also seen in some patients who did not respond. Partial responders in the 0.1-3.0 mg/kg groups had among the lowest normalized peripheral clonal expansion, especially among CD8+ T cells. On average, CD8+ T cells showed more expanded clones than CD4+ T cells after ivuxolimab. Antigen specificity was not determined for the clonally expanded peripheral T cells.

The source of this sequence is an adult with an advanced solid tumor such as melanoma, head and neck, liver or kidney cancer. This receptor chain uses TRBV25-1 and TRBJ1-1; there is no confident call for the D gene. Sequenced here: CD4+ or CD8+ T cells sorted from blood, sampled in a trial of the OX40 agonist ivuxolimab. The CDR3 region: CASSEARADMNTEAFF. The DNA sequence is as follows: TGTGCCAGCAGTGAAGCACGGGCAGACATGAACACTGAAGCTTTCTTT.